Each of the 6 T cell receptor beta chains below was sequenced from the same sample in a study of blood T cell repertoires in COVID-19. Profiled with immunoSEQ multiplex PCR; TCRdb holds only in-frame clones, not every one. The repertoire holds approximately 140,000 clones, less than 85% seen once, with approximately 6.5% in the top ten. The material sequenced was peripheral blood. These receptors were collected from a human donor in a cohort sampled during active COVID-19.

This sequence joins TRBV5-1 and TRBJ2-3, with D perhaps matching TRBD2 (6 bases). CDR1 and CDR2 (germline): SGHRS, YFSETQ. There are 15 residues in the CDR3. V was cut by 7 bases and J by 0 bases, with 15 bases left in between. The CDR3: CASRTGGASTDTQYF. CDR3 DNA sequence: TGCGCCAGCCGTACCGGAGGGGCTAGCACAGATACGCAGTATTTT.

The chain joins TRBV7-6 to TRBJ1-2, with a possible D match to TRBD1 (6 bases). The length of the CDR3 is 15 residues. Germline values: CDR1 SGHVS, CDR2 FNYEAQ. V dropped 5 bases and J dropped 4 bases, with 17 bases sitting between them. The CDR3 DNA is TGTGCCAGCAGCACCTCATACAGGGTATTCTATGGCTACACCTTC. Its protein is CASSTSYRVFYGYTF.

V and J are TRBV7-2 and TRBJ1-5; D unresolved. This CDR3 is built from 15 residues. In germline, CDR1 is SGHTA, CDR2 FQGNSA. The ends were cut back, 4 bases at V and 6 bases at J, with 16 bases in the middle. CDR3 in DNA: TGTGCCAGCAGCTCGAGGTCCACCGGCGGTCAGCCCCAGCATTTT. It codes for CASSSRSTGGQPQHF.

V is TRBV4-1 and J is TRBJ2-1; 13 nucleotides agree with TRBD2. The CDR3 is 16 residues long. V dropped 2 bases and J dropped 7; count of bases not matched to a gene: 5. Germline-derived CDR1 and CDR2 are MGHRA and YSYEKL. The CDR3 nucleotides read TGCGCCAGCAGCCAAACTAGCGGGGGGGCTTGGAATGAGCAGTTCTTC. As protein: CASSQTSGGAWNEQFF.

This clone was detected once. The chain is built from TRBV4-1 and TRBJ2-6, with a tentative D call TRBD1 (5 bases). From germline, CDR1 is MGHRA and CDR2 YSYEKL. The germline V and J ends were trimmed by 0 bases and 5 bases, with 14 bases remaining between them. The CDR3 has 17 amino acids. CDR3 residues: CASSQEGQTLRANVLTF. The DNA for the CDR3 is TGCGCCAGCAGCCAAGAGGGGCAAACACTTCGGGCCAACGTCCTGACTTTC.

The V gene is TRBV7-2, the J gene TRBJ2-1; tentative D call: TRBD1 (6 bases). This CDR3 has 11 amino acids. V gave up 2 bases and J gave up 10 bases, with 6 bases separating them. Germline V gene sequence: CDR1 SGHTA, CDR2 FQGNSA. The DNA for the CDR3 is TGTGCCAGCAGCTTAAGGGGGGAGCAGTTCTTC. As protein: CASSLRGEQFF. Variable domain in full (rest from reference TRBV7-2 and TRBJ2-1): GAGVSQSPSNKVTEKGKDVELRCDPISGHTALYWYRQSLGQGLEFLIYFQGNSAPDKSGLPSDRFSAERTGGSVSTLTIQRTQQEDSAVYLCASSLRGEQFFGPGTRLTVL.